A single sample is the source of the 27 T cell receptor beta chains below, sequenced in a study of blood T cell repertoires in COVID-19. This table comes from immunoSEQ multiplex PCR, and its TCRdb copy is limited to in-frame clones, with some not included. This table holds roughly 250,000 clones, approximately 91% found once. Sequencing was carried out using peripheral blood. The receptors stem from a man in his thirties or forties with COVID-19, enrolled during active disease.

V gene TRBV29-1 combines with J gene TRBJ1-1; 7 bases line up with TRBD1. Per the germline V gene, CDR1 is SQVTM and CDR2 is ANQGSEA. This CDR3 contains 10 residues. After removal of 6 bases from V and 6 bases from J, the junction contained 1 base not matched to a gene. The CDR3 reads CSVTGPEAFF. CDR3 coding DNA: TGCAGCGTGACAGGGCCTGAAGCTTTCTTT.

The genes are TRBV9 and TRBJ1-4, with D perhaps matching TRBD1 (5 bases). The CDR3 spans 18 residues. Germline loops: CDR1 SGDLS, CDR2 YYNGEE. V dropped 2 bases and J dropped 1 base, with 18 bases sitting between them. As DNA, the CDR3 is TGTGCCAGCAGCGTGGGCGTCAGGAGTACAGGAACTAATGAAAAACTGTTTTTT. Protein: CASSVGVRSTGTNEKLFF.

This sequence joins TRBV2 and TRBJ2-2; the D gene is possibly TRBD2 (6 bases). Trimming pared 7 bases from V and 1 base from J, leaving 10 bases between. Germline CDR1 SNHLY, CDR2 FYNNEI. The CDR3 contains 14 residues. The CDR3 DNA reads TGTGCCAGCATAGCGGAGATGAACACCGGGGAGCTGTTTTTT. Translated: CASIAEMNTGELFF.

J is TRBJ1-1 and V is TRBV12-3 or TRBV12-4; D ambiguous. V was pared by 7 bases and J by 7 bases, with 10 bases between. This CDR3 is built from 11 residues. The CDR3 loop is CASMKGGEAFF. The DNA of the CDR3 is TGTGCCAGCATGAAGGGAGGTGAAGCTTTCTTT.

The rearrangement uses TRBV2 and TRBJ1-6; D unresolved. Germline V gene sequence: CDR1 SNHLY, CDR2 FYNNEI. Trimming took off 4 bases at V and 5 bases at J, with 21 bases between the two ends. CDR3 size: 18 residues. This CDR3 reads CASSVSAFLRSDNSPLHF. CDR3 DNA sequence: TGTGCCAGCAGTGTAAGCGCTTTTCTTCGGTCTGATAATTCACCCCTCCACTTT.

The V gene is TRBV5-1, the J gene TRBJ1-1; 7 bases map to TRBD1. Germline V gives CDR1 SGHRS, CDR2 YFSETQ. The CDR3 extends over 16 amino acids. After removal of 0 bases from V and 1 base from J, the junction contained 6 bases not matched to a gene. This CDR3 is CASSLGQGLQNTEAFF. The DNA of the CDR3 is TGCGCCAGCAGCTTGGGACAGGGACTCCAGAACACTGAAGCTTTCTTT.

The CDR3 region is CAIPPMDSKTGNTIYF. In DNA form, the CDR3 reads TGTGCCATCCCTCCGATGGACAGCAAGACTGGAAACACCATATATTTT. The chain employs TRBV10-3 and TRBJ1-3; the D gene is possibly TRBD1 (6 bases). Per germline, CDR1 ENHRY and CDR2 SYGVKD. Between the trimmed V and J ends, which lost 8 bases and 2 bases, there was a span of 19 bases. CDR3 size: 16 residues.

This sequence joins TRBV10-3 and TRBJ2-6; 8 bases fit TRBD1. V lost 4 bases and J lost 6; bases outside the gene matches: 5. CDR3 size: 15 residues. Germline V CDR1 and CDR2: ENHRY, SYGVKD. As DNA, the CDR3 is TGTGCCATCAGTGCCCCACAGGGGGTGGCCAACGTCCTGACTTTC. This sequence encodes CAISAPQGVANVLTF.

This clone was seen a single time. The chain employs TRBV30 and TRBJ1-6; D perhaps matches TRBD1 (5 bases). CDR1 is GTSNPN and CDR2 is SVGIG in the germline V gene (reference sequence). The CDR3 sequence is 13 residues long. V dropped 5 bases and J dropped 4 bases, with 9 bases sitting between them. The CDR3 reads CAWGAGYNSPLHF. CDR3 DNA sequence: TGTGCCTGGGGGGCAGGGTATAATTCACCCCTCCACTTT. Full variable domain (remainder filled in from reference TRBV30 and TRBJ1-6): SQTIHQWPATLVQPVGSPLSLECTVEGTSNPNLYWYRQAAGRGLQLLFYSVGIGQISSEVPQNLSASRPQDRQFILSSKKLLLSDSGFYLCAWGAGYNSPLHFGNGTRLTVT.

This sequence joins TRBV7-9 and TRBJ1-2; the D gene is possibly TRBD1 (6 bases). Germline values: CDR1 SEHNR, CDR2 FQNEAQ (reference sequence). The V end was cut by 5 bases, the J end by 6 bases, with 16 bases between. CDR3 length: 14 residues. CDR3 DNA sequence: TGTGCCAGCAGCCGACCACAGGGCGCCCATGGCTACACCTTC. It specifies CASSRPQGAHGYTF.

For the CDR3, the DNA is TGTGCCACCAGTGTAGGGGCAGGGGAAGGCTACACCTTC. It yields the protein CATSVGAGEGYTF. The rearrangement links TRBV24-1 to TRBJ1-2; D might be TRBD1 (6 bases). Germline CDR1 KGHDR, CDR2 SFDVKD. The CDR3 runs 13 residues. Trimming removed 5 bases from V and 8 bases from J, with 14 bases in between.

J is TRBJ1-2 and V is TRBV25-1; a weak D match, TRBD1 (6 bases). Germline loops: CDR1 MGHDK, CDR2 SYGVNS. The CDR3 is made up of 11 amino acids. Deletions cut 10 bases from V and 4 bases from J, with 10 bases between. The CDR3 loop is CATGQIYGYTF. The DNA of the CDR3 is TGTGCCACCGGACAGATCTATGGCTACACCTTC.

The gene calls are TRBV19 and TRBJ1-4, with D possibly matching TRBD1 (5 bases). Germline CDR1 reads LNHDA; CDR2 reads SQIVND (reference sequence). The CDR3 is made up of 15 amino acids. V lost 8 bases to trimming and J lost 1 base, with 14 bases between them. The CDR3 bases are TGTGCCAGTTTAAGAGCAGGGATAACTAATGAAAAACTGTTTTTT. Translated, it gives CASLRAGITNEKLFF. The whole variable domain, filled in from reference TRBV19 and TRBJ1-4, reads DGGITQSPKYLFRKEGQNVTLSCEQNLNHDAMYWYRQDPGQGLRLIYYSQIVNDFQKGDIAEGYSVSREKKESFPLTVTSAQKNPTAFYLCASLRAGITNEKLFFGSGTQLSVL.

The chain couples TRBV21-1 to TRBJ1-5; the DNA was not used to check the table's D call, TRBD1. TRBV21-1 is termed a pseudogene. The CDR3 is 16 residues long. CDR3 sequence reads: CASTHLKGVRYQPQHF. DNA of the CDR3: TGTGCCAGCACCCACCTTAAGGGGGTGAGATATCAGCCCCAGCATTTT.

The J gene is TRBJ2-1, the V gene TRBV28, with 9 nucleotides matching TRBD2. CDR1 is MDHEN and CDR2 is SYDVKM in the germline V gene. V lost 6 bases, J lost 8 bases, and 11 bases stayed unmatched. The CDR3 contains 15 residues. CDR3 in DNA: TGTGCCAGCAGGACTTCTAGCGGGGTATGGGATGAGCAGTTCTTC. It specifies CASRTSSGVWDEQFF.

This sequence joins TRBV7-9 and TRBJ1-4; the D is unclear. CDR1 SEHNR and CDR2 FQNEAQ come from the germline V gene (reference sequence). This CDR3 spans 15 amino acids. Trimming stripped 4 bases from V and 8 bases from J, with 17 bases between. The CDR3 nucleotides are TGTGCCAGCAGCTCCGCCCCCCCGGCGAGGGAAAAACTGTTTTTT. Amino acid sequence: CASSSAPPAREKLFF.

This clone has only one observation. V is TRBV5-4 and J is TRBJ1-2, with TRBD1 identical over 9 bases. Germline-derived CDR1 and CDR2 are SGHNT and YYREEE (reference sequence). This CDR3 region has 14 residues. V lost 4 bases, J lost 4 bases, and 5 bases stayed unmatched. The DNA for the CDR3 is TGTGCCAGCAGCCCGGGACAGGGCGGCTATGGCTACACCTTC. Protein product: CASSPGQGGYGYTF.

The chain combines TRBV5-1 with TRBJ2-3; TRBD2 matches 13 bases. From germline, CDR1 is SGHRS and CDR2 YFSETQ. The CDR3 runs to 17 residues. V dropped 1 base and J dropped 1; count of bases not matched to a gene: 3. The CDR3 region has the DNA TGCGCCAGCAGCTTGACTAGCGGGGGGGCTGGCACAGATACGCAGTATTTT. Translation: CASSLTSGGAGTDTQYF. The whole variable domain, filled in from reference TRBV5-1 and TRBJ2-3, reads KAGVTQTPRYLIKTRGQQVTLSCSPISGHRSVSWYQQTPGQGLQFLFEYFSETQRNKGNFPGRFSGRQFSNSRSEMNVSTLELGDSALYLCASSLTSGGAGTDTQYFGPGTRLTVL.

The CDR3 coding sequence is TGCAGCGTCCGACGGACTAGCGGGGGGGCGTTCCAAGAGACCCAGTACTTC. As protein: CSVRRTSGGAFQETQYF. This chain connects TRBV29-1 to TRBJ2-5; 15 nucleotides align to TRBD2. Germline assignment: CDR1 SQVTM and CDR2 ANQGSEA. This CDR3 comprises 17 residues. With V trimmed by 6 bases and J by 1 base, 9 bases remained unmatched.

The chain links TRBV10-2 to TRBJ2-7; TRBD2 is a possible D gene (6 bases). CDR1 WSHSY and CDR2 SAAADI come from the germline V gene. The V and J ends lost 3 bases and 0 bases respectively, with 12 bases between them. The CDR3 runs 15 residues. The DNA of the CDR3 is TGCGCCAGCAGTGATGGTAGCGGAAGCTCCTACGAGCAGTACTTC. Translation gives CASSDGSGSSYEQYF.

The chain recombines TRBV2 with TRBJ2-3, with 14 bases lining up with TRBD2. Trimming cost V 0 bases and J 4 bases; bases outside gene matches: 3. This CDR3 is built from 17 residues. In germline, CDR1 is SNHLY, CDR2 FYNNEI. The CDR3 region has the DNA TGTGCCAGCAGTGAAGCAAGACTAGCGGGGGGGCCAGATACGCAGTATTTT. This codes for CASSEARLAGGPDTQYF.

This clone was detected only a few times. The CDR3: CASRSSSYNSPLHF. The CDR3 DNA follows: TGTGCCAGCAGATCCAGCTCCTATAATTCACCCCTCCACTTT. This rearrangement joins TRBV2 to TRBJ1-6; D call uncertain. CDR1 and CDR2 from the germline V gene are SNHLY and FYNNEI. V lost 6 bases, J lost 0 bases, and 6 bases lay in between. CDR3 length: 14 amino acids.

The rearrangement uses TRBV5-4 and TRBJ2-5; D possibly corresponds to TRBD2 (6 bases). CDR3 length equals 14 residues. Germline V gene data show CDR1 as SGHNT and CDR2 as YYREEE (reference sequence). Between the trimmed V and J ends, which lost 3 bases and 4 bases, there was a span of 13 bases. The CDR3 DNA follows: TGTGCCAGCAGCTCGGTGGCTAGCGTAGAGACCCAGTACTTC. It is translated as CASSSVASVETQYF.

A single count supports this clone. V and J are TRBV27 and TRBJ1-5; 7 bases agree with TRBD1. V was clipped by 6 bases and J by 0 bases; unmatched bases: 8. This CDR3 is built from 16 residues. Germline CDR1 MNHEY, CDR2 SMNVEV (reference sequence). CDR3 loop: CASSATGQYSNQPQHF. The CDR3 DNA is TGTGCCAGCAGCGCGACGGGACAGTATAGCAATCAGCCCCAGCATTTT.

The chain has TRBV19 and TRBJ2-3, with D possibly being TRBD1 (5 bases). Germline V gene sequence: CDR1 LNHDA, CDR2 SQIVND (reference sequence). Trimming cost V 5 bases and J 6 bases, with 15 bases left between them. The CDR3 contains 14 residues. CDR3 in DNA: TGTGCCAGTAGTGGGGCCGAGTCGTGGGATACGCAGTATTTT. It codes for CASSGAESWDTQYF.

CDR3 coding DNA: TGTGCCAGCGGAACAGGGGAAGGACCCACAGATACGCAGTATTTT. This codes for CASGTGEGPTDTQYF. The chain couples TRBV2 to TRBJ2-3; 7 nucleotides match TRBD1. CDR1 and CDR2 from the germline V gene are SNHLY and FYNNEI. The CDR3 consists of 15 residues. With V trimmed by 8 bases and J by 2 bases, 10 bases remained unmatched.

J is TRBJ1-6 and V is TRBV19; 7 nucleotides match TRBD1. This CDR3 spans 14 amino acids. Germline V CDR1 and CDR2: LNHDA, SQIVND (reference sequence). V lost 7 bases and J lost 5; bases outside the gene matches: 5. As DNA, the CDR3 is TGTGCCAGTAAAGGGGGCGCGGATAATTCACCCCTCCACTTT. This gives the protein CASKGGADNSPLHF.